The clone carrying this T cell receptor (beta chain) has a single count. What it binds is unknown. A read error is possible here, since a much larger clone lies one base away. This sample was taken from a study of human T cells and chemical hapten exposure. V lost 8 bases and J lost 6; bases outside the gene matches: 4. Germline CDR1 reads GTSNPN; CDR2 reads SVGIG (reference sequence). The CDR3 loop spans 11 amino acids. Study results and caveats: DPC sensitization produced no change in TCRs with frequency above 1 in 1000.

Indicated time point: patch test 1, 2 weeks after DPC sensitization. Treatment denoted: therapeutic diphenylcyclopropenone sensitization with weekly scalp DPC. A single record per CDR3 protein comes from TCRdb applying MiXCR to the RACE reads. The sample holds some 190,000 distinct CDR3 sequences; approximately 20% are singletons and the top ten take under 8.5%. The chain couples TRBV30 to TRBJ2-1; 7 bases fit TRBD2. This TCR came from a woman in her forties or fifties with alopecia areata. Some clones in this sample may be carry-over from other donors' samples. Specimen: whole blood, collected in connection with sensitization to the hapten diphenylcyclopropenone (DPC). The CDR3 sequence is CASSGVNEQFF. The DNA of the CDR3 is TGTGCCAGCAGCGGGGTCAATGAGCAGTTCTTC.